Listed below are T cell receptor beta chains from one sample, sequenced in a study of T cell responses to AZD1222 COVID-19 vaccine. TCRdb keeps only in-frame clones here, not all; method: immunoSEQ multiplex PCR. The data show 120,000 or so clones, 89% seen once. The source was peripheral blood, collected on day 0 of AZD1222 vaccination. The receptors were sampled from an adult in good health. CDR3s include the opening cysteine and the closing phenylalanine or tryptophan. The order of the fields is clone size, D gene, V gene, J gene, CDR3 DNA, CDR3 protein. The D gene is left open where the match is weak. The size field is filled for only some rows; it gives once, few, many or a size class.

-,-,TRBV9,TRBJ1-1,TGTGCCAGCAGTCCCTCCTCGGACAGTATGAACACTGAAGCTTTCTTT,CASSPSSDSMNTEAFF
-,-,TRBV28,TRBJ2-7,TGTGCCAGCAGAACCGGGGTCTCCTACGAGCAGTACTTC,CASRTGVSYEQYF
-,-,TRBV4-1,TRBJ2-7,TGCGCCAGCAGCCACGGTTCGTCCTCCTACGAGCAGTACTTC,CASSHGSSSYEQYF
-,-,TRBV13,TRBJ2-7,TGTGCCAGCAGCAGGGATTCTTACGAGCAGTACTTC,CASSRDSYEQYF
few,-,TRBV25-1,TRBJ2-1,TGTGCCAGCAGTGACAGGGGGGAGTTCTTC,CASSDRGEFF
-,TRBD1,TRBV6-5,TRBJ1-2,TGTGCCAGCAGTTGCCGGGACAGGGCACTTTGTTATGGCTACACCTTC,CASSCRDRALCYGYTF
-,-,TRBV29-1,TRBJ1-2,TGCAGCGTGACAGGTCCCAGCTATGGCTACACCTTC,CSVTGPSYGYTF
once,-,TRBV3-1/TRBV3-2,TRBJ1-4,TGTGCCAGCAGCCAAGTAGGAGACAGGAAAAAACTGTTTTTT,CASSQVGDRKKLFF
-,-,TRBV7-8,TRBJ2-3,TGTGCCAGCAGCAGGATGGAGGTTGCAGATACGCAGTATTTT,CASSRMEVADTQYF
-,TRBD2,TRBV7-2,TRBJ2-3,TGTGCCAGCAGCTTAGGTAGCGGGCCGTCCACAGATACGCAGTATTTT,CASSLGSGPSTDTQYF
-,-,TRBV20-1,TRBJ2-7,TGCAGTGCTATATCGAGGCGCGAGCAGTACTTC,CSAISRREQYF
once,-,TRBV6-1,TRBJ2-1,TGTGCCAGCAGTGAATATCAGGGGCTGGGGAATGAGCAGTTCTTC,CASSEYQGLGNEQFF
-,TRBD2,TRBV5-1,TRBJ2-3,TGCGCCAGCACGTGGGGTAGCGGGGCCTCAAGCACAGATACGCAGTATTTT,CASTWGSGASSTDTQYF
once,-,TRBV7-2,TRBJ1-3,TGTGCCAGCAGCCCCCAGGGCCACATCTCTGGAAACACCATATATTTT,CASSPQGHISGNTIYF